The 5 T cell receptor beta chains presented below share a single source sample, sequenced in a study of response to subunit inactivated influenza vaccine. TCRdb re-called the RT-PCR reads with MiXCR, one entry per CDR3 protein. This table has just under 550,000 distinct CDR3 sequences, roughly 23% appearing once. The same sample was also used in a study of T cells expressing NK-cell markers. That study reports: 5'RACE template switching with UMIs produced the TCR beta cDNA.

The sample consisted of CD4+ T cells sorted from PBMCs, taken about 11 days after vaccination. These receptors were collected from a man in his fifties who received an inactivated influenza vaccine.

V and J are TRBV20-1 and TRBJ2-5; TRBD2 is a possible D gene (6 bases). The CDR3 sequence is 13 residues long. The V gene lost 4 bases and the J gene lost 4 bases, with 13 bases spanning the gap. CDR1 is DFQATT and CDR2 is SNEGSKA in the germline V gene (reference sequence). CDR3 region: CSAKLAWGETQYF. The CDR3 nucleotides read TGCAGTGCTAAACTAGCTTGGGGAGAGACCCAGTACTTC.

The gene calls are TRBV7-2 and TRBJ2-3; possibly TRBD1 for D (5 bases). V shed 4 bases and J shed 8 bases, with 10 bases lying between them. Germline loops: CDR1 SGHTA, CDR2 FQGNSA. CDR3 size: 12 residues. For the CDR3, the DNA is TGTGCCAGCAGCTCGACAGCGAGTACGCAGTATTTT. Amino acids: CASSSTASTQYF. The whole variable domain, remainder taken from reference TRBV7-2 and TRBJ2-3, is GAGVSQSPSNKVTEKGKDVELRCDPISGHTALYWYRQSLGQGLEFLIYFQGNSAPDKSGLPSDRFSAERTGGSVSTLTIQRTQQEDSAVYLCASSSTASTQYFGPGTRLTVL.

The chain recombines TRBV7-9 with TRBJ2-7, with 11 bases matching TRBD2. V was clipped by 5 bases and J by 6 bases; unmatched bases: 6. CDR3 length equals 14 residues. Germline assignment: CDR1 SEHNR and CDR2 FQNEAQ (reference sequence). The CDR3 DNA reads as TGTGCCAGCAGCAAACTAGCGGGAGAGCCCGAGCAGTACTTC. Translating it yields CASSKLAGEPEQYF.

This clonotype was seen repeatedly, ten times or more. This chain's CDR3 is CASSRGTSGILTYEQYF. The CDR3 region has the DNA TGTGCCAGCAGCCGGGGGACTAGCGGGATTCTTACCTACGAGCAGTACTTC. This sequence joins TRBV7-8 and TRBJ2-7, with 13 bases identical to TRBD2. The junction had 9 bases not matched to a gene; V was cut back by 5 bases and J by 2 bases. The V gene's germline CDR1 is SGHVS and CDR2 FQNEAQ. The length of the CDR3 is 17 residues.

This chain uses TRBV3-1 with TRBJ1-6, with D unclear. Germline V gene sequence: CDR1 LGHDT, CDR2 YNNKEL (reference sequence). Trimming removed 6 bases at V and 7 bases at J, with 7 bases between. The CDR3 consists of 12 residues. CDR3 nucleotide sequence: TGTGCCAGCAGGTACAGCAATTCACCCCTCCACTTT. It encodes CASRYSNSPLHF.